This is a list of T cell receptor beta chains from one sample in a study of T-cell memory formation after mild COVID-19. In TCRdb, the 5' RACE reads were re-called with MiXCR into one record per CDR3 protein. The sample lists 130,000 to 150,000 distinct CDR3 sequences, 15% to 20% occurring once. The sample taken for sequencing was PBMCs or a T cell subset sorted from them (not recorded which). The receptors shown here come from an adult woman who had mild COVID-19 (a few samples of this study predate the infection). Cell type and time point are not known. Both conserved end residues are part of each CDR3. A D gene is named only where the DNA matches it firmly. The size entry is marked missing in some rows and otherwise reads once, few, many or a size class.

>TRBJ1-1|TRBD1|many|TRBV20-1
CSARARDRGWSTEAFF
TGCAGTGCTAGAGCCCGGGACAGGGGATGGAGCACTGAAGCTTTCTTT
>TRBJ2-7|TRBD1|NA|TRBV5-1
CASSLEGQGLREQYF
TGCGCCAGCAGCTTGGAGGGACAGGGGTTAAGGGAGCAGTACTTC
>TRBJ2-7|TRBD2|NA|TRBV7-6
CASSFRTSGDEQYF
TGTGCCAGCAGCTTCCGGACTAGCGGGGACGAGCAGTACTTC
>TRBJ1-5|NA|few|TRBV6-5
CASSYSGPGISPQHF
TGTGCCAGCAGTTACTCCGGACCGGGAATCAGCCCCCAGCATTTT
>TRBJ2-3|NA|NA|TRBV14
CASSQDLASDTQYF
TGTGCCAGCAGCCAAGATCTGGCTTCAGATACGCAGTATTTT
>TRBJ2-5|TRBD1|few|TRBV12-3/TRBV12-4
CASSLDRGGLTQYF
TGTGCCAGCAGTCTCGACAGGGGAGGACTGACCCAGTACTTC
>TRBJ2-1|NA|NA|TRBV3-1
CASSLPRSSYNEQFF
TGTGCCAGCAGCCTCCCCAGGAGCTCCTACAATGAGCAGTTCTTC
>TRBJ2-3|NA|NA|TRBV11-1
CASSFRPGDTQYF
TGTGCCAGCAGCTTCCGTCCGGGGGATACGCAGTATTTT
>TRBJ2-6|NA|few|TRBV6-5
CASSYSGRALSGGANVLTF
TGTGCCAGCAGTTACAGTGGCAGGGCACTTTCGGGTGGGGCCAACGTCCTGACTTTC
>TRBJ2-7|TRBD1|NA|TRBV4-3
CASSQTGSIYEQYF
TGCGCCAGCAGCCAGACAGGGAGTATCTACGAGCAGTACTTC
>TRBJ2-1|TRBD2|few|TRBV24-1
CATSELAGVRRNEQFF
TGTGCCACCAGTGAGTTAGCGGGAGTTCGTCGCAATGAGCAGTTCTTC
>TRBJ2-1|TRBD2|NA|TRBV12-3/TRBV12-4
CASSFLGLAGYYNEQFF
TGTGCCAGCAGTTTCCTTGGACTAGCGGGATACTACAATGAGCAGTTCTTC
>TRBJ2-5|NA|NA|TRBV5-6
CASSPRYRLWGSYQETQYF
TGTGCCAGCAGCCCTAGATACCGTCTCTGGGGCTCGTACCAAGAGACCCAGTACTTC
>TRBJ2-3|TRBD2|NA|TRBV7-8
CASSVGSGGGLSTDTQYF
TGTGCCAGCAGCGTGGGGAGCGGGGGGGGACTAAGCACAGATACGCAGTATTTT
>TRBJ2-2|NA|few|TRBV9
CASSPGLLNTGELFF
TGTGCCAGCAGCCCGGGACTCCTGAACACCGGGGAGCTGTTTTTT
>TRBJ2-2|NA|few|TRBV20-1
CSARDPLKNTGELFF
TGCAGTGCTAGAGATCCCCTCAAGAACACCGGGGAGCTGTTTTTT
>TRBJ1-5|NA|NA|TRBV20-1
CSARPGRGGYSNQPQHF
TGCAGTGCCCGTCCGGGGAGAGGGGGTTATAGCAATCAGCCCCAGCATTTT
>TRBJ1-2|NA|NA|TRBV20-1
CSASSHAVSGYGYTF
TGCAGTGCTAGCTCCCATGCCGTGTCAGGCTATGGCTACACCTTC
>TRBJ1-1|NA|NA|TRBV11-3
CASSRLNTEAFF
TGTGCCAGCAGCCGGCTGAACACTGAAGCTTTCTTT
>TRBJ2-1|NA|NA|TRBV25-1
CASSTSGTHYNEQFF
TGTGCCAGCAGTACTTCCGGGACACACTACAATGAGCAGTTCTTC
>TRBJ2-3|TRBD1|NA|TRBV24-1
CATSGTGTGRTDTQYF
TGTGCCACCAGTGGTACCGGGACAGGGAGGACAGATACGCAGTATTTT
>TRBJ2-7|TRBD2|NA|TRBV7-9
CATGASGSGEQYF
TGTGCCACCGGGGCTAGCGGGAGTGGCGAGCAGTACTTC
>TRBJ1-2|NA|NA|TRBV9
CASSGLRWKNGYTF
TGTGCCAGCAGCGGTCTCCGGTGGAAGAATGGCTACACCTTC
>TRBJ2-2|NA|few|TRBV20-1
CSASRQANTGELFF
TGCAGTGCTAGTCGGCAAGCGAACACCGGGGAGCTGTTTTTT
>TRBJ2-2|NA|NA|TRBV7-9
CASSLGTDTGELFF
TGTGCCAGCAGCTTAGGGACGGACACCGGGGAGCTGTTTTTT
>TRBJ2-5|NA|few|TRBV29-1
CSVRTGEAETQYF
TGCAGCGTTAGAACAGGGGAGGCGGAGACCCAGTACTTC
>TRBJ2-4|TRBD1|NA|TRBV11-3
CASSQRRTGRAKNIQYF
TGTGCCAGCAGCCAACGCAGGACAGGAAGGGCCAAAAACATTCAGTACTTC
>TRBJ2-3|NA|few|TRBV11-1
CASSQRFRGTQYF
TGTGCCAGCAGCCAGCGCTTCCGGGGTACGCAGTATTTT
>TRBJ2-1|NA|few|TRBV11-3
CASLSGGYIGSEQFF
TGTGCCAGCCTCTCCGGGGGCTATATTGGGAGTGAGCAGTTCTTC
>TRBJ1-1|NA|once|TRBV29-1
CSVVGGPDVTAEAFF
TGCAGCGTTGTCGGCGGCCCGGACGTTACGGCTGAAGCTTTCTTT
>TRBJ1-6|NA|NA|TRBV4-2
CASQTSGGYGVGGNSPLHF
TGTGCCAGCCAGACTTCCGGAGGATACGGGGTTGGGGGAAATTCACCCCTCCACTTT
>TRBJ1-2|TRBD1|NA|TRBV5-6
CASSFGNRGPHYGYTF
TGTGCCAGCAGCTTTGGGAACAGGGGACCCCACTATGGCTACACCTTC
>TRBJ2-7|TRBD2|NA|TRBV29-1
CSVGRGSPYEQYF
TGCAGCGTTGGGCGGGGGTCCCCCTACGAGCAGTACTTC
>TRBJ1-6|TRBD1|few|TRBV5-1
CASSLGTGNSPLHF
TGCGCCAGCAGCCTTGGGACAGGCAATTCACCCCTCCACTTT
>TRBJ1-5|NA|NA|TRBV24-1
CATSDPRLGGLRQHF
TGTGCCACCAGTGATCCTCGGTTAGGGGGGCTGCGCCAGCATTTT
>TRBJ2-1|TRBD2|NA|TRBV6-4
CASSRLAGGGSYNEQFF
TGTGCCAGCAGTCGACTAGCGGGGGGAGGGTCCTACAATGAGCAGTTCTTC
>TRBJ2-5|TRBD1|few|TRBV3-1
CASSRNAAGGTQYF
TGTGCCAGCAGCCGAAACGCAGCAGGGGGGACCCAGTACTTC
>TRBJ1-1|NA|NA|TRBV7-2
CASSLFPRTEAFF
TGTGCCAGCAGCTTATTCCCGAGGACTGAAGCTTTCTTT
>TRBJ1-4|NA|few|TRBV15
CATSRFSTNEKLFF
TGTGCCACCAGCAGATTTTCAACTAATGAAAAACTGTTTTTT
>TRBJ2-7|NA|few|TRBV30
CAWSPGPPYEQYF
TGTGCCTGGAGTCCGGGACCACCCTACGAGCAGTACTTC
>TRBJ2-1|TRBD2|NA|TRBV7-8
CASSRLAGGLNEQFF
TGTGCCAGCAGCAGACTAGCGGGGGGGTTGAATGAGCAGTTCTTC
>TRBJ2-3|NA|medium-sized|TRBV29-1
CSVEAYRAVNTQYF
TGCAGCGTAGAGGCCTACAGGGCGGTAAATACGCAGTATTTT
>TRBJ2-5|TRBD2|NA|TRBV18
CASSSGAGALQETQYF
TGTGCCAGCTCATCTGGAGCGGGAGCGTTACAAGAGACCCAGTACTTC
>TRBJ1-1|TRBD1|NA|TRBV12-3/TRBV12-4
CASNGQGMNTEAFF
TGTGCCAGCAACGGACAGGGGATGAACACTGAAGCTTTCTTT
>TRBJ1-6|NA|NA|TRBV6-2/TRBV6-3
CASSERGLWRAFYNSPLHF
TGTGCCAGCAGTGAGAGGGGACTTTGGAGGGCATTCTATAATTCACCCCTCCACTTT
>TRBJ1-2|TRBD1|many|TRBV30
CAWSAINRGGNYGYTF
TGTGCCTGGAGTGCAATTAACAGGGGAGGAAACTATGGCTACACCTTC